The clone carrying this TCR beta chain showed up just a few times. This sample is part of a study of cytomegalovirus exposure and HLA in healthy donors. Study as a whole: From donors who were HLA-typed, an early data release held 80 million to 85 million unique TCRs.

The PCR made use of 60 Vbeta and 13 Jbeta primers. Sequencing used immunoSEQ multiplex PCR; TCRdb keeps in-frame clones, though not all of them. The table records 150,000 to 200,000 clones, over 75% of them present only once. This sequence was found in a man aged 35 to 55 in good health and CMV-seronegative. The sample comprised PBMCs.

The CDR3 nucleotides read TGTGCCAGTAGTCTTCTTAGGAACAGCCAAAACGGGGAGCTGTTTTTT. Translation gives CASSLLRNSQNGELFF. The chain joins TRBV19 to TRBJ2-2, with unresolved D. The germline CDR1 and CDR2 sequences are LNHDA and SQIVND (reference sequence). The V end was cut by 5 bases, the J end by 7 bases, with 20 bases between. The CDR3 covers 16 residues. Drawing the rest from reference TRBV19 and TRBJ2-2, the complete variable domain is DGGITQSPKYLFRKEGQNVTLSCEQNLNHDAMYWYRQDPGQGLRLIYYSQIVNDFQKGDIAEGYSVSREKKESFPLTVTSAQKNPTAFYLCASSLLRNSQNGELFFGEGSRLTVL.